These T cell receptor beta chains were read from a single sample in a study of T cells in Graves' hyperthyroidism and ophthalmopathy. Each CDR3 protein is one row after TCRdb ran MiXCR on the multiplex PCR reads. The sample lists fewer than 900,000 distinct CDR3 sequences, roughly 15% occurring once. The sample comprised blood. These receptor sequences come from a man aged 18 to 35 with Graves' hyperthyroidism. CDR3s include the opening cysteine and the closing phenylalanine or tryptophan. The D gene is left open where the match is weak. Clone size is not always given. Where it is, it says once, few, many or a class for expanded clones.

TRBV7-9	TRBJ2-3	TRBD2	many	TGTGCCAGCAGCTTACCCTCGGGACTAGCGGGATCATCAGATACGCAGTATTTT	CASSLPSGLAGSSDTQYF
TRBV7-2	TRBJ2-7	TRBD2	many	TGTGCCAGCAGCCCACTAGCGGAGCCCGGGGAGCAGTACTTC	CASSPLAEPGEQYF
TRBV2	TRBJ1-4	-	few	TGTGCCAGCAGCGATGGGCGAGGTGAAAAACTGTTTTTT	CASSDGRGEKLFF
TRBV20-1	TRBJ1-5	-	few	TGCAGTGCCTTCCCGGGGCCCAATCAGCCCCAGCATTTT	CSAFPGPNQPQHF
TRBV6-1	TRBJ2-1	-	-	TGTGCCAGCAGTGAAATGGCGAGACAGATTTACAATGAGCAGTTCTTC	CASSEMARQIYNEQFF
TRBV6-1	TRBJ1-1	-	many	TGTGCCAGCAGTGGCCAGGAAAACACTGAAGCTTTCTTT	CASSGQENTEAFF
TRBV5-1	TRBJ2-5	-	-	TGCGCCAGCAGAAAAACAGTAGCGTCCCCAGAGACCCAGTACTTC	CASRKTVASPETQYF
TRBV2	TRBJ2-3	-	many	TGTGCCAGCAGTGAATGGCTAGCAAGAACAGATACGCAGTATTTT	CASSEWLARTDTQYF
TRBV4-1	TRBJ1-1	TRBD1	-	TGCGCCAGCAGCCCTACCGGGACAGGGGCTACCGGGGCTTTCTTT	CASSPTGTGATGAFF
TRBV5-4	TRBJ2-1	-	few	TGTGCCAGCAGCTTGGGGGGACCCACCCCCTACAATGAGCAGTTCTTC	CASSLGGPTPYNEQFF
TRBV15	TRBJ2-7	-	many	TGTGCCACCAGCAGAGGCACAAGGGTTTACGAGCAGTACTTC	CATSRGTRVYEQYF
TRBV12-3/TRBV12-4	TRBJ2-7	TRBD1	many	TGTGCCAGCAGCCAGGGACAGGGGAACGACGAGCAGTACTTC	CASSQGQGNDEQYF
TRBV28	TRBJ1-1	-	many	TGTGCCAGCAGTTGGGGGTCCACTGAAGCTTTCTTT	CASSWGSTEAFF
TRBV18	TRBJ1-6	TRBD1	many	TGTGCCAGCTCACCAGGATGGGGGACAGCTAATTCACCCCTCCACTTT	CASSPGWGTANSPLHF
TRBV11-1	TRBJ1-1	-	-	TGTGCCAGCTGCCAATCACCTAGGAACACTGAAGCTTTCTTT	CASCQSPRNTEAFF
TRBV7-9	TRBJ2-1	-	many	TGTGCCAGCAGTTTCAGGGGCTCCTACAATGAGCAGTTCTTC	CASSFRGSYNEQFF
TRBV5-1	TRBJ1-5	-	few	TGCGCCAGCAGCTTGGACGAGGGTGCGGGGCCCCAGCATTTT	CASSLDEGAGPQHF
TRBV12-3/TRBV12-4	TRBJ2-7	-	many	TGTGCCAGCAGTCCTTATCAGGGGGGCCCCTACGAGCAGTACTTC	CASSPYQGGPYEQYF
TRBV5-1	TRBJ2-7	TRBD1	few	TGCGCCAGCAGCTCCGGACAGGCCCTTCTCTACGAGCAGTACTTC	CASSSGQALLYEQYF
TRBV10-3	TRBJ2-3	-	few	TGTGCCGGGGGTCGGGATACGCAGTATTTT	CAGGRDTQYF
TRBV11-2	TRBJ2-2	-	-	TGTGCCAGCAGCCCAGGTCCCATCGGGGAGCTGTTTTTT	CASSPGPIGELFF
TRBV10-1	TRBJ2-1	-	many	TGCGCCAGCAGTGTTCTCAGGGGCTATGAGCAGTTCTTC	CASSVLRGYEQFF
TRBV28	TRBJ2-7	-	many	TGTGCCAGCAGCAGCTCCGTTGGGGGGCGGGACTACGAGCAGTACTTC	CASSSSVGGRDYEQYF
TRBV5-5	TRBJ2-7	-	many	TGTGCCAGCAGCTCCTCCCCGGGAGCCGTCTACGAGCAGTACTTC	CASSSSPGAVYEQYF
TRBV6-1	TRBJ2-7	TRBD1	few	TGTGCCAGCCAGGGAGGACAGGGCCGTAGGGAGCAGTACTTC	CASQGGQGRREQYF
TRBV10-2	TRBJ2-2	-	few	TGCGCCGCCTCGACAGCGAACACCGGGGAGCTGTTTTTT	CAASTANTGELFF
TRBV7-9	TRBJ2-7	-	-	TGTGCCAGCAGCCTCCTCCAGGGTGATGGGCAGTACTTC	CASSLLQGDGQYF
TRBV24-1	TRBJ2-3	TRBD2	many	TGTGCCACCAGTGTCAGCGGGAGGAACTCAGATACGCAGTATTTT	CATSVSGRNSDTQYF
TRBV9	TRBJ2-3	TRBD2	many	TGTGCCAGCAGCGCGACTAGCGGGAGAACAGATACGCAGTATTTT	CASSATSGRTDTQYF
TRBV12-3/TRBV12-4	TRBJ2-1	-	few	TGTGCCAGCAGTTCCTACATCCCATCCCACAATGAGCAGTTCTTC	CASSSYIPSHNEQFF
TRBV7-9	TRBJ2-7	TRBD2	-	TGTGCCGAGCGGGACTCCTACGAGCAGTACTTC	CAERDSYEQYF
TRBV2	TRBJ1-5	-	few	TGTGCCAGCAGTCCCGGGGCCCCGGGTCAGCCCCAGCATTTT	CASSPGAPGQPQHF
TRBV12-5	TRBJ2-3	-	many	TGTGCTAGTGGTTTGATCTTCTCGGGACGGGACCACACAGATACGCAGTATTTT	CASGLIFSGRDHTDTQYF
TRBV7-9	TRBJ2-7	-	-	TGTGCCAGCAGCACCGCCGGGCAGGGGCTTAAGCAGTACTTC	CASSTAGQGLKQYF
TRBV6-2/TRBV6-3	TRBJ2-2	-	-	TGTGCCAGCAGCCACCCAACTAGTTTCACCGGGGAGCTGTTTTTT	CASSHPTSFTGELFF
TRBV30	TRBJ2-7	TRBD1	few	TGTGCCTGCCGTGGGGCAGGGGGCTACGAGCAGTACTTC	CACRGAGGYEQYF
TRBV19	TRBJ2-1	-	-	TGTGCCAGTAGTCGAACGACAGGCAGGAATGAGCAGTTCTTC	CASSRTTGRNEQFF
TRBV28	TRBJ2-1	-	many	TGTGCCAGCAGTTTCAGGGCCGGGGCCTACAATGAGCAGTTCTTC	CASSFRAGAYNEQFF
TRBV7-3	TRBJ2-3	-	many	TGTGCCAGCAGCACTGGCACAGATACGCAGTATTTT	CASSTGTDTQYF
TRBV7-2	TRBJ2-3	-	few	TGTGCCGGCAGCTTAATGGGTGCGGTGAGCACAGATACGCAGTATTTT	CAGSLMGAVSTDTQYF
TRBV6-4	TRBJ2-7	-	-	TGTGCCAGCAGTGAACAACCGGGAACAGCCTACGAGCAGTACTTC	CASSEQPGTAYEQYF
TRBV5-1	TRBJ2-3	-	few	TGCGCCAGCAGCCCGGGGGCATACGGGACGAGAGAACTTACGGCTAGCACAGATACGCAGTATTTT	CASSPGAYGTRELTASTDTQYF
TRBV30	TRBJ2-1	-	many	TGTGCCTGGAGTGTTGGGTCTAGTAGGGTGAATGAGCAGTTCTTC	CAWSVGSSRVNEQFF
TRBV20-1	TRBJ2-7	-	-	TGCAGTGCTAGAGATCCCAGGGGTATACCTTCCTACGAGCAGTACTTC	CSARDPRGIPSYEQYF
TRBV6-5	TRBJ1-3	TRBD1	-	TGTGCCAGCAGTTCCTCCGGACAGGGGGCTGGAAACACCATATATTTT	CASSSSGQGAGNTIYF